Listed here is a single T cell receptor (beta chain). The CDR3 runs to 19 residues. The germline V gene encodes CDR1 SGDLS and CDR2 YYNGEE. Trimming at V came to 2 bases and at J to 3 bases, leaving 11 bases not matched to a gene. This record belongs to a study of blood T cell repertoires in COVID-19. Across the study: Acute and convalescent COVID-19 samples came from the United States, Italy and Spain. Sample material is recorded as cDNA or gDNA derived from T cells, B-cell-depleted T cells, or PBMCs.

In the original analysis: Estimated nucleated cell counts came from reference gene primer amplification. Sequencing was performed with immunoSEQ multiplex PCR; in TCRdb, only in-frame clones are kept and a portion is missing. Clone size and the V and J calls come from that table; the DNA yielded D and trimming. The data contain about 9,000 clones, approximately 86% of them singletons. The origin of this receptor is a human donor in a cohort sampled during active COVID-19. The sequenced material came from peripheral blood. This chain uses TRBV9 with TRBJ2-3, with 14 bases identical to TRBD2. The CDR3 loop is CASSVKTGTSGSVTDTQYF. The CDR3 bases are TGTGCCAGCAGCGTCAAGACCGGGACTAGCGGGAGTGTAACAGATACGCAGTATTTT.